The present T cell receptor beta chain was sequenced within a study of identical twins. Notes on the study in general: Insertions ran lower in abundant cord blood beta clonotypes, though not in memory repertoires.

Using its own MiXCR run on the 5' RACE reads, TCRdb lists one record per CDR3 protein. The sample holds some 330,000 distinct CDR3 sequences, about 10% seen once. Worth noting for this clonotype: What it binds is unknown.

The specimen sequenced was naive T cells sorted from blood. This clonotype originated in a woman between 50 and 59 years old in good health.

In nucleotides, the CDR3 is TGCAGTGCTAGAGATATAGCGGGAGGGCACAATGAGCAGTTCTTC. Its protein product is CSARDIAGGHNEQFF. The chain carries TRBV20-1 and TRBJ2-1, with TRBD2 matching over 11 bases. CDR3 length: 15 residues. The germline gives CDR1 DFQATT, CDR2 SNEGSKA (reference sequence). The junction had 3 bases not matched to a gene; V was cut back by 0 bases and J by 5 bases.